Sequencing of this TCR beta chain was carried out in a study of tumor and adjacent non-tumor tissue in lung cancer. Study-level information: Samples averaged about 4.2 million productive TCRbeta reads each. The study's findings and limits: Normal lung showed higher cumulative top 100 clone frequency than tumor.

Per germline, CDR1 SGHAT and CDR2 FQNNGV. The CDR3 runs 13 residues. The count of this clonotype is one. Its specificity is unknown. The junction departs from germline at one end; a sequencing error may be responsible. The library came from three nested PCR rounds adapted from ARM-PCR protocols. One entry per CDR3 protein, called by TCRdb with MiXCR from the multiplex PCR reads. This sample has 65,000 to 90,000 distinct CDR3 sequences, with roughly 80% found just once. This sample's RNA came from whole unsorted tissue. The clonotype was recovered from a woman in her forties or fifties with non-small cell lung cancer. The chain combines TRBV11-2 with TRBJ2-2; maybe TRBD2 (6 bases). Sequencing was done on a sample of lung tumor tissue. CDR3 nucleotides: TGTACTAGCAGCTTAGTTAGGTTCGGGGAGCTGTCTTTT. It is translated as CTSSLVRFGELSF.